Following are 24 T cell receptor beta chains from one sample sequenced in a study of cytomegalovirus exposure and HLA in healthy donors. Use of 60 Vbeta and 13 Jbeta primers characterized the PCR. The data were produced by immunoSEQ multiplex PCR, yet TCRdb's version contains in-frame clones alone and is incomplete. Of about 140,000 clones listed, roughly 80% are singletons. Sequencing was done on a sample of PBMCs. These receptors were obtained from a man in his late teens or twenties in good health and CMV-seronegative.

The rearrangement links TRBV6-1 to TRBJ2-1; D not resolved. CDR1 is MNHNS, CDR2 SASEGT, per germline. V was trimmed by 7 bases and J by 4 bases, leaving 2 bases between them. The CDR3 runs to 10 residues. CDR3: CASTYNEQFF. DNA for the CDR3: TGTGCCAGCACATACAATGAGCAGTTCTTC.

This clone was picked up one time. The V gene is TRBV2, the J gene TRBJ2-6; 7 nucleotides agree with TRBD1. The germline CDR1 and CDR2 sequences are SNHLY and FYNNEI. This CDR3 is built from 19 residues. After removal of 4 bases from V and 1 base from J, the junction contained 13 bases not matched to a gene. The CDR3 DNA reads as TGTGCCAGCAGTGGAGTTTATGGGGACAGCGTTTCTGGGGCCAACGTCCTGACTTTC. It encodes CASSGVYGDSVSGANVLTF.

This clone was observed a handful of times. This CDR3 is CASSYWGRGTEAFF. Written as DNA, the CDR3 is TGTGCCAGCAGTTACTGGGGGCGAGGCACTGAAGCTTTCTTT. The chain employs TRBV6-5 and TRBJ1-1; tentative D call: TRBD1 (6 bases). The CDR3 sequence is 14 residues long. Germline lookup yields CDR1 MNHEY and CDR2 SVGAGI. With 1 base removed from V and 4 bases from J, the gap between germline ends came to 10 bases.

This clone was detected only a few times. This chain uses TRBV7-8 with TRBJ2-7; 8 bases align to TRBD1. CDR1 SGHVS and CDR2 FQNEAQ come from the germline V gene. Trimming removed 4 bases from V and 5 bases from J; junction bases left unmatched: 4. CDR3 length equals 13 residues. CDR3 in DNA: TGTGCCAGCAGCTCCCCAGGGGGCGACGAGCAGTACTTC. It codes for CASSSPGGDEQYF.

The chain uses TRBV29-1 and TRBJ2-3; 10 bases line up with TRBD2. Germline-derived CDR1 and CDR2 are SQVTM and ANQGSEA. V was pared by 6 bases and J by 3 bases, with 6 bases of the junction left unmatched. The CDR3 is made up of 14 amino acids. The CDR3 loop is CSVSSSGGTDTQYF. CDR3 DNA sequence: TGCAGCGTGTCTTCTAGCGGGGGAACAGATACGCAGTATTTT.

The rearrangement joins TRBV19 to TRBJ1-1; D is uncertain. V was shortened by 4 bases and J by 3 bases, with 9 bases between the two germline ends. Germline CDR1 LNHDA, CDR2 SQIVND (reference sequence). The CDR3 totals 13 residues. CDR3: CASSKDTHTEAFF. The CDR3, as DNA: TGTGCCAGTAGTAAAGACACACACACTGAAGCTTTCTTT. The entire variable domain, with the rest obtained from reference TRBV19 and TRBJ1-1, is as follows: DGGITQSPKYLFRKEGQNVTLSCEQNLNHDAMYWYRQDPGQGLRLIYYSQIVNDFQKGDIAEGYSVSREKKESFPLTVTSAQKNPTAFYLCASSKDTHTEAFFGQGTRLTVV.

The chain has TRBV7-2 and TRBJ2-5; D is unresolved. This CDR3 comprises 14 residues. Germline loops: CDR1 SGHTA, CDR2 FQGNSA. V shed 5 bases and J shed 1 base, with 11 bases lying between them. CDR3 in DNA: TGTGCCAGCAGCCCCCGCCCGGGCCAAGAGACCCAGTACTTC. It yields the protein CASSPRPGQETQYF.

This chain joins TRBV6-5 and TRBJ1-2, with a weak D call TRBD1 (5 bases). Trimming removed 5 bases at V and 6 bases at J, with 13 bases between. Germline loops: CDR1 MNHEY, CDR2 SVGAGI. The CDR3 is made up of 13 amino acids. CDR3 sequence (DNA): TGTGCCAGCAGTGAAGGCAGGGAGGATGGCTACACCTTC. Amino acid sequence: CASSEGREDGYTF.

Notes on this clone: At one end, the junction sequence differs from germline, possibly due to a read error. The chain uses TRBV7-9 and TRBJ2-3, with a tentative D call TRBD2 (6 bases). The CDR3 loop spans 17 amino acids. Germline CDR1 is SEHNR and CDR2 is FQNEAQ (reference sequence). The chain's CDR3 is CSSSKTRDWGSTDTQYF. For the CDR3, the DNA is TGTTCCAGCAGCAAGACCCGGGACTGGGGGTCCACAGATACGCAGTATTTT.

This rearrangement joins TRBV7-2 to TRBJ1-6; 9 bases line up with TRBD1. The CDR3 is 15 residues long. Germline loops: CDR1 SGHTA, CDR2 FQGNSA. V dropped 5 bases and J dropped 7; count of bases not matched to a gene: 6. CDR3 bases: TGTGCCAGCAGCGCTACCGGGACAGGGAATTCACCCCTCCACTTT. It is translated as CASSATGTGNSPLHF.

The CDR3 coding sequence is TGTGCCAGCAGGAGGGACTTCTCTGGAAACACCATATATTTT. Translating gives CASRRDFSGNTIYF. The chain combines TRBV6-5 with TRBJ1-3; possibly TRBD1 for D (5 bases). V lost 6 bases and J lost 0, with 9 bases in between. Germline V gene data show CDR1 as MNHEY and CDR2 as SVGAGI. The length of the CDR3 is 14 residues.

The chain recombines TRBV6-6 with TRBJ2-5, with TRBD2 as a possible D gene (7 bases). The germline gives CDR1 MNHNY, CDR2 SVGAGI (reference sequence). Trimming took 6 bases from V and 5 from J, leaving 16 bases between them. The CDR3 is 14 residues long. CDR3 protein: CASRGGGILETQYF. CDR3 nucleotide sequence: TGTGCCAGCAGGGGAGGGGGTATCTTGGAGACCCAGTACTTC.

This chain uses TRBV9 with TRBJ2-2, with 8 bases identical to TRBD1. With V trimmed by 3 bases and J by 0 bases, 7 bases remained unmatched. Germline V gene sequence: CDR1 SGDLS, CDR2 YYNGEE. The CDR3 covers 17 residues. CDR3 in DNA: TGTGCCAGCAGCGGGACAGGGATAACTTCGAACACCGGGGAGCTGTTTTTT. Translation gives CASSGTGITSNTGELFF.

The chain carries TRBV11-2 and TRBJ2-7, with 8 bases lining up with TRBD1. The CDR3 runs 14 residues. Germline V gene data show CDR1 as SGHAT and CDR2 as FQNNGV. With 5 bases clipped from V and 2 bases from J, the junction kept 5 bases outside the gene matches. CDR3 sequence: CASSPGQGAYEQYF. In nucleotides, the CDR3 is TGTGCCAGCAGCCCTGGACAGGGTGCCTACGAGCAGTACTTC.

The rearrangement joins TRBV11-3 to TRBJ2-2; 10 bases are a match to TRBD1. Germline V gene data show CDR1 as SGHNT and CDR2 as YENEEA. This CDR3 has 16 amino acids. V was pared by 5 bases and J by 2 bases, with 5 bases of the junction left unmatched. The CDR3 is CASSPGQGVNTGELFF. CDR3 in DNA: TGTGCCAGCAGCCCCGGACAGGGGGTAAACACCGGGGAGCTGTTTTTT.

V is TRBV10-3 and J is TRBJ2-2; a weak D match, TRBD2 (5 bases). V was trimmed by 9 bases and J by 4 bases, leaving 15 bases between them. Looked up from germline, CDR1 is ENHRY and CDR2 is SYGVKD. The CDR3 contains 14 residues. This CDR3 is CAICYAEATGELFF. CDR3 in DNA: TGTGCCATTTGCTACGCGGAGGCCACCGGGGAGCTGTTTTTT.

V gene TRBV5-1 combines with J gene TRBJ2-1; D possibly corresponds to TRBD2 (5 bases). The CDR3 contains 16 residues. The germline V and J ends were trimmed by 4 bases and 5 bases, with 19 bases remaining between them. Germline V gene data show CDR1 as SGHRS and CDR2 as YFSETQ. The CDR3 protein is CASSPASGFGHNEQFF. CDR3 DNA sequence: TGCGCCAGCAGCCCGGCCTCGGGGTTCGGTCACAATGAGCAGTTCTTC.

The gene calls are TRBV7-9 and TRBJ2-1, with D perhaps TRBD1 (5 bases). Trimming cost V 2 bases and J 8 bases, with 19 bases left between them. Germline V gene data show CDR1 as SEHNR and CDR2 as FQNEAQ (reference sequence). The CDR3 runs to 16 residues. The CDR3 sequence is CASSLLERQGSDEQFF. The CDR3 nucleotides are TGTGCCAGCAGCTTATTAGAAAGGCAGGGATCCGATGAGCAGTTCTTC.

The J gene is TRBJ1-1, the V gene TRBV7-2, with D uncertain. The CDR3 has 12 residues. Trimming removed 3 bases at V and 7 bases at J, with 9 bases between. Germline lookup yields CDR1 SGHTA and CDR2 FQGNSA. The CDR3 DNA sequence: TGTGCCAGCAGCTTGTCACTCAATGAAGCTTTCTTT. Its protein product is CASSLSLNEAFF.

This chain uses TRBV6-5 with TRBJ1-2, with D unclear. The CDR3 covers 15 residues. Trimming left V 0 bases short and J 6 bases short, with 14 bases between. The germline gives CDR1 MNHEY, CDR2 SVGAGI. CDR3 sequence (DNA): TGTGCCAGCAGTTACTCGTCAGGAACATACGATGGCTACACCTTC. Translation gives CASSYSSGTYDGYTF.

Written as DNA, the CDR3 is TGTGCCAGCAGTCCCGACCTAGGAGATACGCAGTATTTT. Amino acid sequence: CASSPDLGDTQYF. V usage is TRBV6-5 and J usage is TRBJ2-3; no clear D. This CDR3 is 13 amino acids long. CDR1 is MNHEY, CDR2 SVGAGI, per germline. Between the trimmed V and J ends, which lost 5 bases and 5 bases, there was a span of 11 bases.

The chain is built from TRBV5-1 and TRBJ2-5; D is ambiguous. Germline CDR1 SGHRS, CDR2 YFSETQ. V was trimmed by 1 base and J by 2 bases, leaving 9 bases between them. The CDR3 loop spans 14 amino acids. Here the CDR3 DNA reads TGCGCCAGCAGCTTGTTACACGTACAAGAGACCCAGTACTTC. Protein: CASSLLHVQETQYF.

The CDR3, as DNA: TGTGCCATCAAAACAGAATACGAGCAGTACTTC. It yields the protein CAIKTEYEQYF. This chain connects TRBV10-3 to TRBJ2-7, with D unresolved. The CDR3 spans 11 residues. V gave up 7 bases and J gave up 4 bases, with 8 bases separating them. Germline V gene data show CDR1 as ENHRY and CDR2 as SYGVKD.

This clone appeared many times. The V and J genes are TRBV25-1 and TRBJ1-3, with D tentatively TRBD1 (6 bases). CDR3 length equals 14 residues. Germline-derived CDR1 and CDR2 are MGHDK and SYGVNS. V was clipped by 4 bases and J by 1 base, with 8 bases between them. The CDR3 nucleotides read TGTGCCAGCAGTGGGACAGATTCTGGAAACACCATATATTTT. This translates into CASSGTDSGNTIYF.